This T cell receptor (beta chain) was sequenced for a study of a mutant IDH1 vaccine in newly diagnosed glioma. About the research overall: Among treated patients, about 60% were male and approximately 40% female, and mean age was around 40 years. Visit V12 was at week 35; visit V13 was at week 47.

Points on this clone: The target antigen is unknown.

Measured with immunoSEQ multiplex PCR; TCRdb has only the in-frame clones, and not every one. This table has over 80,000 clones, roughly 77% appearing once. Time point: week 47, end of study. The investigators gave 300 ug of mutant IDH1 20-mer peptide in each vaccine dose, together with topical imiquimod. The study enrolled donors with new WHO grade 3 or 4 IDH1-mutant, ATRX-lost astrocytomas. CDR1 and CDR2 from the germline V gene are SGHRS and YFSETQ. The V end was cut by 2 bases, the J end by 7 bases, with 13 bases between. The CDR3 sequence is 13 residues long. V is TRBV5-1 and J is TRBJ2-7, with a possible D match to TRBD2 (5 bases). The specimen was PBMCs, collected from a glioma patient whose treatment included an IDH1 peptide vaccine. The clonotype originates from a man in his forties or fifties with glioma. CDR3 coding DNA: TGCGCCAGCAGCTTAGTCCGGGGTAAAGAGCAGTACTTC. This codes for CASSLVRGKEQYF. Full variable domain (missing parts from reference TRBV5-1 and TRBJ2-7): KAGVTQTPRYLIKTRGQQVTLSCSPISGHRSVSWYQQTPGQGLQFLFEYFSETQRNKGNFPGRFSGRQFSNSRSEMNVSTLELGDSALYLCASSLVRGKEQYFGPGTRLTVT.